The clone carrying this TCR beta chain was counted a few times. Its cognate antigen is unknown. The observed sequence ends 3 residues before the CDR3 terminus, with the missing tail filled in from the germline J gene. The entry originates in a study of T cell clonality in common variable immunodeficiency. Germline lookup yields CDR1 SGHTA and CDR2 FQGNSA. The CDR3 consists of 15 residues. Whole-study results and caveats: Compared with healthy controls, CVID subjects showed increased TCRbeta clonality, mostly in about a third.

Profiled with immunoSEQ multiplex PCR; TCRdb holds only in-frame clones, not every one. This sample includes about 39,000 clones with no singletons; its ten biggest clones take up 2.5% to 3%. The sequencing input was peripheral blood mononuclear cells. The chain is built from TRBV7-2 and TRBJ2-3, with 10 bases matching TRBD2. This sequence was found in a person between 18 and 75 years old in good health. The CDR3 sequence is CASSAGLAPEETQYF. CDR3 DNA, as far as it was read: TGTGCCAGCAGCGCGGGACTAGCGCCGGAAGAGACG.